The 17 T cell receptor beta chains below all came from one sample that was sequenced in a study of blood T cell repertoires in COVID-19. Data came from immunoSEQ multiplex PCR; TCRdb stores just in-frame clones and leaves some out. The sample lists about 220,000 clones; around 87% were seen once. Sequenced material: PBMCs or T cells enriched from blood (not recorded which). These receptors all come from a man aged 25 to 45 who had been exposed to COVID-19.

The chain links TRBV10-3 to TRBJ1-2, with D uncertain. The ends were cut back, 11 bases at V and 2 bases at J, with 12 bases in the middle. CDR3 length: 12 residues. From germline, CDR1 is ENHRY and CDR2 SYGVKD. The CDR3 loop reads CASRVLNYGYTF. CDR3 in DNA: TGTGCCTCACGGGTCTTAAACTATGGCTACACCTTC.

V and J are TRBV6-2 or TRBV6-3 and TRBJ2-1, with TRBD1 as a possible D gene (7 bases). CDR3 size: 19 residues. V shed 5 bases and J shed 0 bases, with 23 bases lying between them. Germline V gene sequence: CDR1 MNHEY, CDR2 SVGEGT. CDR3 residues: CASSLRDSRGSFSYNEQFF. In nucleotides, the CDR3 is TGTGCCAGCAGTCTCCGGGACAGTCGGGGGAGTTTCTCCTACAATGAGCAGTTCTTC.

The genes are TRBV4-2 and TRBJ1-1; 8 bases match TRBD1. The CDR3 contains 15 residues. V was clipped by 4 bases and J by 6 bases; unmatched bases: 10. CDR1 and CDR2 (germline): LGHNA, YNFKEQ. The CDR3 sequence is CASSRLDRDHAEAFF. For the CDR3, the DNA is TGTGCCAGCAGCCGATTGGACAGGGATCACGCTGAAGCTTTCTTT.

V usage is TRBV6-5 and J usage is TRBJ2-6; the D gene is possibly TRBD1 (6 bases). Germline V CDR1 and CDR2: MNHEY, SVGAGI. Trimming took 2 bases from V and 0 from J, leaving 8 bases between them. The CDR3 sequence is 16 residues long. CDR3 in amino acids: CASSYGGSSGANVLTF. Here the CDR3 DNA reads TGTGCCAGCAGTTACGGGGGCAGCTCTGGGGCCAACGTCCTGACTTTC.

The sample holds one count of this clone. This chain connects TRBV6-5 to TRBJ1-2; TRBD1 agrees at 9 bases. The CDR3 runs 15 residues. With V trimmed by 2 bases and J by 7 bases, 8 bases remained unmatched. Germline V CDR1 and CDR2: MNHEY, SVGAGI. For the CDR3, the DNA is TGTGCCAGCAGTTACACAGGGGGCTTCCCCGGTGGCTACACCTTC. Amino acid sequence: CASSYTGGFPGGYTF.

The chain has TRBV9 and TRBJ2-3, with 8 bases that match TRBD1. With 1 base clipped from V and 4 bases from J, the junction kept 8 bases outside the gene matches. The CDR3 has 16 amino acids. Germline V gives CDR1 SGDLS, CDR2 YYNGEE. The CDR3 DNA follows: TGTGCCAGCAGCGTAACAGGGGGAAACCCCCCAGATACGCAGTATTTT. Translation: CASSVTGGNPPDTQYF.

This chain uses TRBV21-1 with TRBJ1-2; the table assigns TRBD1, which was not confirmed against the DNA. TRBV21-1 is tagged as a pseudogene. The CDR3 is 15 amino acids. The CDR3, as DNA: TGTGCCAGCAGCAAAGCAGACAGGGGAAGGTATGGCTACACCTTC. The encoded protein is CASSKADRGRYGYTF.

The CDR3 protein is CSGAGGNLNTEAFF. In DNA, the CDR3 is TGCAGCGGGGCGGGGGGCAACCTGAACACTGAAGCTTTCTTT. The rearrangement uses TRBV29-1 and TRBJ1-1; a weak D match, TRBD1 (6 bases). The ends were cut back, 7 bases at V and 0 bases at J, with 15 bases in the middle. Germline CDR1 reads SQVTM; CDR2 reads ANQGSEA. The CDR3 consists of 14 residues.

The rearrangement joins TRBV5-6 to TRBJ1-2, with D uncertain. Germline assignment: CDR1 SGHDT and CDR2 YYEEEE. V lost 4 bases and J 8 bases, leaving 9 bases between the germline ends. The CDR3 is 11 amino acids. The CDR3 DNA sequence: TGTGCCAGCAGCCTAGCATCCGGCTACACCTTC. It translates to CASSLASGYTF.

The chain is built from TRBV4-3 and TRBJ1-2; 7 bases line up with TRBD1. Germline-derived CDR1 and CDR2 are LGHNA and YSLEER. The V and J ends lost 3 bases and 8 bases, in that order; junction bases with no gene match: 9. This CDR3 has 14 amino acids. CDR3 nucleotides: TGCGCCAGCAGCCAGACGACAGGGCCGGGAGGCTACACCTTC. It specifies CASSQTTGPGGYTF.

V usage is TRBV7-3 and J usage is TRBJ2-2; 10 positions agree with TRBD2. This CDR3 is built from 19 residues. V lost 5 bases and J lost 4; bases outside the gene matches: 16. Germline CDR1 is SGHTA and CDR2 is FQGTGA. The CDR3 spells CASSEVGVAGGLITGELFF. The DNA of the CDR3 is TGTGCCAGCAGCGAAGTCGGGGTAGCGGGGGGCTTGATCACCGGGGAGCTGTTTTTT. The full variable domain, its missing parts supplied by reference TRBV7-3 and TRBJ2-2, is GAGVSQTPSNKVTEKGKYVELRCDPISGHTALYWYRQSLGQGPEFLIYFQGTGAADDSGLPNDRFFAVRPEGSVSTLKIQRTERGDSAVYLCASSEVGVAGGLITGELFFGEGSRLTVL.

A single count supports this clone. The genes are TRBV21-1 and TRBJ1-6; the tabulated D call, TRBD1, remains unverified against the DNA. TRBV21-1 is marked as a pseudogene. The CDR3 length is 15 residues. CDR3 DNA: TGTGCCAGCAGCACTCCGGACAGGCGCGATTCACCCCTCCACTTT. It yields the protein CASSTPDRRDSPLHF.

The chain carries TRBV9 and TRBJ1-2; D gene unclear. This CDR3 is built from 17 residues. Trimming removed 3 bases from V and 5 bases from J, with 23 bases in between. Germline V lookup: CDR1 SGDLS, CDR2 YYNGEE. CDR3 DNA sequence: TGTGCCAGCAGCGCCGACGAAGTGCCACCGGGAGGGTATGGCTACACCTTC. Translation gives CASSADEVPPGGYGYTF. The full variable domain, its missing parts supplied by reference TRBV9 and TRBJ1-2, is DSGVTQTPKHLITATGQRVTLRCSPRSGDLSVYWYQQSLDQGLQFLIQYYNGEERAKGNILERFSAQQFPDLHSELNLSSLELGDSALYFCASSADEVPPGGYGYTFGSGTRLTVV.

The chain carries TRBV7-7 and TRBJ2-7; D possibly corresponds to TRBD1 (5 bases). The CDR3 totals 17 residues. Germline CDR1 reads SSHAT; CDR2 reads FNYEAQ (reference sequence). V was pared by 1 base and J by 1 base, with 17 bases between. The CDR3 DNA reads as TGTGCCAGCAGCTTAGGCGTCCTGGGGCAGGGTTCCTACGAGCAGTACTTC. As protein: CASSLGVLGQGSYEQYF.

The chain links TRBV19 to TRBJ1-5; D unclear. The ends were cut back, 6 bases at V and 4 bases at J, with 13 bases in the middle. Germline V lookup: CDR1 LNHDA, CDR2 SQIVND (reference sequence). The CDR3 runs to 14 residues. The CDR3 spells CASSMAKKNQPQHF. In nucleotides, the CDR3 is TGTGCCAGTAGCATGGCCAAAAAGAATCAGCCCCAGCATTTT.

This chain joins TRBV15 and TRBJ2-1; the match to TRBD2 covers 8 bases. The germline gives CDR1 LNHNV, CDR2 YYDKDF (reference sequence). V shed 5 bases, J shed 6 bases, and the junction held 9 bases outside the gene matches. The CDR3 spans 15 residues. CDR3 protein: CATSPARGGFNEQFF. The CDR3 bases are TGTGCCACCAGCCCCGCTCGCGGGGGGTTCAATGAGCAGTTCTTC.

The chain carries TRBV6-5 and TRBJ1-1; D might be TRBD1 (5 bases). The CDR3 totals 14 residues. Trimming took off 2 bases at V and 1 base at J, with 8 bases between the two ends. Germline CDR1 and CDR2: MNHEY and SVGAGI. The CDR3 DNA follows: TGTGCCAGCAGTTACACAGGCTCGAACACTGAAGCTTTCTTT. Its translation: CASSYTGSNTEAFF.